This passage covers 4 T cell receptor beta chains from one sample sequenced in a study of naive and memory T cell subsets. The SP2 primer and nested alpha and beta constant region primers amplified ligated cDNA in four rounds. Using its own MiXCR run on the 5' RACE reads, TCRdb lists one record per CDR3 protein. This table has tens of thousands of distinct CDR3 sequences, under 10% appearing once. The library had UMIs added by 3' ligation of an oligonucleotide to TCR cDNA. Receptors originate from a female donor in good health.

This clonotype was detected ten times or more. The chain recombines TRBV6-1 with TRBJ1-6; unclear D gene. CDR1 MNHNS and CDR2 SASEGT come from the germline V gene. The CDR3 extends over 12 amino acids. V lost 6 bases and J 8 bases, leaving 8 bases between the germline ends. DNA for the CDR3: TGTGCCAGCAGCCGGGAGCATTCACCCCTCCACTTT. Translated, it gives CASSREHSPLHF.

The chain is built from TRBV5-1 and TRBJ2-7; D unclear. V was cut by 0 bases and J by 0 bases, with 7 bases left in between. CDR1 SGHRS and CDR2 YFSETQ come from the germline V gene. The CDR3 is 14 amino acids. CDR3 in amino acids: CASSLDPSSYEQYF. In DNA form, the CDR3 reads TGCGCCAGCAGCTTGGACCCTAGCTCCTACGAGCAGTACTTC.

The table lists this clonotype with a few counts. The V call is TRBV6-5, the J call TRBJ1-5; 8 nucleotides align to TRBD1. The CDR3 covers 14 residues. V was pared by 5 bases and J by 6 bases, with 6 bases of the junction left unmatched. The V gene's germline CDR1 is MNHEY and CDR2 SVGAGI. The CDR3 region is CASSPGQGVQPQHF. The CDR3, as DNA: TGTGCCAGCAGTCCAGGACAGGGCGTTCAGCCCCAGCATTTT.

This chain connects TRBV6-2 or TRBV6-3 to TRBJ2-2, with 8 nucleotides matching TRBD1. Germline CDR1 and CDR2: MNHEY and SVGEGT. The CDR3 length is 15 residues. Trimming took 2 bases from V and 4 from J; bases not matched to a gene: 3. The CDR3 DNA follows: TGTGCCAGCAGTTACAGACAGGGGAGCACCGGGGAGCTGTTTTTT. Residues: CASSYRQGSTGELFF.